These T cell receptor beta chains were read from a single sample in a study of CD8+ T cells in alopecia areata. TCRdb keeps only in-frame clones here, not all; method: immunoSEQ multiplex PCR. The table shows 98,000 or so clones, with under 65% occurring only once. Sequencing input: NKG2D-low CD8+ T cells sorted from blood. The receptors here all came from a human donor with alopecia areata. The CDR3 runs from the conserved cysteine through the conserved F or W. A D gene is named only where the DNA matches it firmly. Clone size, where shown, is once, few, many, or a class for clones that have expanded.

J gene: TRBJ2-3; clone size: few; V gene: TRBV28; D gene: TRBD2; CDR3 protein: CASSFTTSTTDTQYF; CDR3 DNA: TGTGCCAGCAGTTTCACGACTAGCACCACAGATACGCAGTATTTT
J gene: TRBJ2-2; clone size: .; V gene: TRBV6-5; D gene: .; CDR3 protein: CASSYSRWFGELFF; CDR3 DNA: TGTGCCAGCAGTTACTCTCGATGGTTCGGGGAGCTGTTTTTT
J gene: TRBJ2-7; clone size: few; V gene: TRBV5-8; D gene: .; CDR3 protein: CASSPAYEQYF; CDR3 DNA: TGTGCCAGCAGCCCCGCCTACGAGCAGTACTTC
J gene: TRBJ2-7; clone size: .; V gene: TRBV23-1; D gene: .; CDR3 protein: CASSRWQYF; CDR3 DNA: TGCGCCAGCAGCAGGTGGCAGTACTTC
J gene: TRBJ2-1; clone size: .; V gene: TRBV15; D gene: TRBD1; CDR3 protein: CATSDWPTGEVYNEQFF; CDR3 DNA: TGTGCCACCAGCGATTGGCCGACAGGGGAGGTATACAATGAGCAGTTCTTC
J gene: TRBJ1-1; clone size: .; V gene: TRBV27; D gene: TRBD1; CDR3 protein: CASSLGQEAFF; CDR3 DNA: TGTGCCAGCAGTTTGGGACAGGAAGCTTTCTTT
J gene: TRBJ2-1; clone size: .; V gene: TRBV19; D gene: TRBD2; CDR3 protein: CASSIAGTSGSSWFF; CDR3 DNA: TGTGCCAGTAGTATAGCCGGGACTAGCGGGAGTAGTTGGTTCTTC
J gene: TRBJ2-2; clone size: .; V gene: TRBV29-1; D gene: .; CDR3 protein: CSAGRVNGELFF; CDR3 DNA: TGCAGCGCCGGCAGGGTTAACGGGGAGCTGTTTTTT
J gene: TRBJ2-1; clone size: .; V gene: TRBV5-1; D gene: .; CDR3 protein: CASSLAGVSYNEQFF; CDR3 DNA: TGCGCCAGCAGCTTGGCGGGAGTATCCTACAATGAGCAGTTCTTC
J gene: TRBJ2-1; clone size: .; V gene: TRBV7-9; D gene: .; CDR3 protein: CASSILVNHHEQFF; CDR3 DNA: TGTGCCAGCAGCATACTAGTAAATCACCATGAGCAGTTCTTC